This T cell receptor beta chain was captured in a study of shared T cell receptors in the human thymus (dated by TCRdb to about 2021). About the study as a whole: The study examined how the human thymus generates shared, self-reactive T-cell receptor alpha chains.

The method behind the library was the immunoSEQ multiplex PCR assay. This is the immuneACCESS table as TCRdb keeps it, with only in-frame sequences that have V and J called. A part of the clones is gone; compared with another copy, unresolved V genes explain less than half, and the rest is unexplained. The sample table holds roughly 660,000 clones, of which around nine tenths were seen once. The ten biggest clones cover approximately 0.011% of the sample. For this clone: There is no known antigen for this receptor. No much larger clone exists at a distance of one base, and base qualities are not known.

The CDR3 covers 20 residues, taking in both the cysteine and the phenylalanine. The read is trimmed to its CDR3 DNA, 60 bases read in frame from base 1. For CDR1 and CDR2, the germline V gene (reference sequence) lists MNHEY and SMNVEV. V ends up 1 base short and J 5 bases short, with an unmatched junction base count of 21. The same specimen was also included in a second study, on human thymus T cells. The second paper further reports: The donors were immunologically healthy infants in Finland who had open corrective cardiac surgery for congenital heart defects. Thymus tissue was collected as surgical resects that were removed during corrective cardiac surgery. Biased V and J gene segment usage appeared to be present in both thymic and peripheral blood repertoires. The related research found that thymic TCR repertoires overlapped highly between unrelated individuals. The study described the TCR alpha and beta repertoires in under 10 infant thymus samples and a few matching peripheral blood samples. Donor ages ranged from about 7 to 244 days, and the cohort comprised five or six male and two female infants. After being mechanically released from the tissue, thymocytes were kept at -70 degrees C in pellets of roughly 8.5-34 million cells. Genomic DNA was extracted from frozen cell pellets with a QIAsymphony instrument. TCRB and TCRAD loci were amplified from a standardized quantity of quality-controlled genomic DNA using the immunoSEQ multiplex PCR assay. The V(D)J region was spanned by amplicons of a length sufficient to cover the CDR3 and to identify V and J genes. The amplicons were sequenced on an Illumina platform via the commercial immunoSEQ service. Primer bias and sequencing errors were corrected as previously described, and TCRAD and TCRB definitions were based on the IMGT database. The repertoires were analysed using immunoSEQ Analyzer 3.0 and VDJTools for basic statistics, V/J segment usage, diversity estimates, rarefaction and pairwise overlap. To estimate diversity, the Chao1, ChaoE, Efron-Thisted, Shannon and inverse Simpson indices were applied, and diversity was also estimated on datasets down-sampled to the smallest sample. Repertoire overlap used strict matching of CDR3 nucleotide sequence, V gene and J gene, with Jaccard-based multidimensional scaling clustering. On average, about 810,000 unique TCRB clonotypes were obtained from thymus samples, compared with about 84,000 from blood samples.

The clonotype was recovered from a boy in the first two years of life with a congenital heart defect. Donor details come from another sample of the same person, matched by shared clones. The sequenced sample consisted of thymocytes. This receptor chain uses TRBV27 and TRBJ2-7; 9 central nucleotides agree with TRBD2. The CDR3 has the sequence CASSLYPPFIGTSRLNEQYF. The bases are TGTGCCAGCAGTTTATATCCCCCTTTTATCGGGACTAGCCGACTCAACGAGCAGTACTTC.